This T cell receptor (beta chain) is from a study of human T cells and chemical hapten exposure. Study overall: The use of 2% DPC on around 2 cm by around 2 cm of upper inner arm skin constituted sensitization.

MiXCR, applied by TCRdb to the RACE reads, yields one record per CDR3 protein. The sample yields tens of thousands of distinct CDR3 sequences, approximately 11% seen once. A few counts support this clonotype. CDR1 is SSHAT and CDR2 is FNYEAQ in the germline V gene (reference sequence). The CDR3 has 12 amino acids. The germline V and J ends were trimmed by 5 bases and 5 bases, with 6 bases remaining between them. Time point described: patch test 1, 2 weeks after DPC sensitization. Specified treatment: therapeutic diphenylcyclopropenone sensitization with weekly scalp DPC. Whole blood, unfractionated, served as the material for total RNA extraction.

The chain uses TRBV7-7 and TRBJ2-2; D remains unclear. This TCR was recovered from a woman in her thirties or forties with alopecia areata. Some clones in this sample may be carry-over from other donors' samples. Specimen: whole blood, collected in connection with sensitization to the hapten diphenylcyclopropenone (DPC). CDR3 in DNA: TGTGCCAGCAGCCCGAGGACCGGGGAGCTGTTTTTT. Its protein product is CASSPRTGELFF.